Listed here is a single T cell receptor beta chain. Its antigen is still unknown. The data originate from a study of PD-1 blockade in mismatch repair-deficient tumors. Study-wide background: Patients had around 11 mismatch repair-deficient cancer types, all previously treated and progressing.

Every patient had mismatch repair deficiency by PCR or immunohistochemistry. TCRs were sequenced from a few patients responding to pembrolizumab. General study points: Tumor-resident clones, often undetectable pretreatment in blood, expanded then contracted after pembrolizumab.

Assay: immunoSEQ multiplex PCR; the TCRdb copy retains only in-frame clones and omits some. This table has tens of thousands of clones, almost 80% appearing once. The source was peripheral blood, collected 2 weeks after starting pembrolizumab. This receptor was identified in an adult with mismatch repair-deficient cancer.

CDR3 region: CAWGSSLGAEAFF. Here the CDR3 DNA reads TGTGCCTGGGGATCCTCCCTCGGGGCTGAAGCTTTCTTT. The rearrangement links TRBV30 to TRBJ1-1; no reliable D call. This CDR3 is built from 13 residues. Trimming shortened V by 5 bases and J by 6 bases, and 16 bases separated the two germline ends. Germline V gene sequence: CDR1 GTSNPN, CDR2 SVGIG (reference sequence).